This is a list of T cell receptor beta chains from one sample in a study of shared clonotypes between healthy human individuals. Repertoires were generated with immunoSEQ multiplex PCR, while TCRdb's copy carries only in-frame clones and drops some. The table lists fewer than 850,000 clones, 90% to 97% of them singletons. The sample comprised naive CD8+ T cells sorted from blood. All receptors come from a young man in good health. Each CDR3 is given with its conserved first and last residue.

TRBJ2-3 TRBV11-3 17 CASSLVGLAESTDTQYF
TRBJ2-1 TRBV27 14 CASSRLAVYNEQFF
TRBJ2-7 TRBV25-1 15 CASSPLRGAAYEQYF
TRBJ2-7 TRBV11-2 15 CASSLEASGNYEQYF
TRBJ2-7 TRBV11-2 14 CASSTRTSAYEQYF
TRBJ2-5 TRBV6-1 13 CASRPRGLETQYF
TRBJ2-7 TRBV4-1 15 CASSQALGGTYEQYF
TRBJ2-4 TRBV5-1 15 CASSRRNRDKNIQYF
TRBJ2-7 TRBV6-6 12 CASTSRGSEQYF
TRBJ2-1 TRBV7-7 15 CASSLTGPLDNEQFF
TRBJ2-1 TRBV7-9 16 CASSLVGTGGYNEQFF
TRBJ2-1 TRBV27 13 CASSLMYGNEQFF
TRBJ2-7 TRBV5-4 14 CASSGTSGMNEQYF
TRBJ2-4 TRBV7-6 15 CASSQTWERVDIQYF
TRBJ2-3 TRBV27 12 CASWSSTDTQYF
TRBJ2-7 TRBV5-4 14 CASRAGTGSHEQYF
TRBJ2-2 TRBV7-3 15 CASSLAAGSAGELFF
TRBJ2-1 TRBV2 13 CASNNGVVNEQFF
TRBJ2-5 TRBV18 13 CASSPQGWETQYF
TRBJ2-7 TRBV4-3 15 CASSPGARQSSEQYF
TRBJ2-7 TRBV4-1 16 CASSQEPGLVGGEQYF
TRBJ2-7 TRBV7-6 15 CASSLGSGSNYEQYF
TRBJ2-7 TRBV5-6 18 CASSLPSAGPGTPYEQYF
TRBJ2-7 TRBV27 14 CASSLRDVLDEQYF
TRBJ2-4 TRBV5-1 16 CASSLGARETKNIQYF
TRBJ1-5 TRBV10-3 14 CAISESAVFQPQHF
TRBJ1-4 TRBV2 14 CASRTGTTNEKLFF
TRBJ1-2 TRBV29-1 13 CSVEDLQAYGYTF
TRBJ2-1 TRBV14 19 CASSQVKPSGLSSYNEQFF
TRBJ2-2 TRBV6-5 15 CASSYSRTGTGELFF
TRBJ2-1 TRBV4-1 15 CASSQTSSEGDEQFF
TRBJ2-7 TRBV27 13 CASSFGPSYEQYF
TRBJ1-5 TRBV28 16 CASSLPGQLLNQPQHF
TRBJ2-2 TRBV7-9 14 CASSPRQNTGELFF
TRBJ2-3 TRBV5-1 15 CASSSLAGVTDTQYF
TRBJ2-1 TRBV7-3 17 CASSLRGRGSSYNEQFF
TRBJ2-1 TRBV7-3 15 CASSLTYPSLNEQFF
TRBJ1-2 TRBV11-2 18 CASSLVRRTPTGDYGYTF
TRBJ2-1 TRBV7-9 15 CASSLIVGTFNEQFF